This passage covers 28 T cell receptor beta chains from one sample sequenced in a study of cytomegalovirus exposure and HLA in healthy donors. Use of 60 Vbeta and 13 Jbeta primers characterized the PCR. The method was immunoSEQ multiplex PCR; TCRdb's version includes in-frame clones alone and lacks a portion of them. The table has about 63,000 clones, more than 60% seen once. The sequencing sample was made of PBMCs. Source of these receptors: a woman aged 40-49 years in good health and CMV-seropositive.

This clone appeared a few times. The CDR3 protein is CASSEELGLNGYTF. The CDR3, as DNA: TGTGCCAGCAGTGAAGAATTGGGACTGAATGGCTACACCTTC. The chain links TRBV2 to TRBJ1-2, with D possibly matching TRBD1 (5 bases). The CDR3 sequence is 14 residues long. V gave up 1 base and J gave up 6 bases, with 12 bases separating them. Germline CDR1 SNHLY, CDR2 FYNNEI.

The V gene is TRBV5-1, the J gene TRBJ1-2; maybe TRBD1 (6 bases). This CDR3 has 15 residues. V was pared by 1 base and J by 3 bases, with 13 bases between. CDR1 SGHRS and CDR2 YFSETQ come from the germline V gene. Here the CDR3 reads CASSLTGILDYGYTF. The CDR3 DNA reads as TGCGCCAGCAGCTTGACAGGGATCTTGGACTATGGCTACACCTTC.

In DNA, the CDR3 is TGTGCCAGCAGCCCCGGAGAGACCCAGTACTTC. This codes for CASSPGETQYF. The gene calls are TRBV7-6 and TRBJ2-5; D not resolved. V was shortened by 5 bases and J by 4 bases, with 5 bases between the two germline ends. The CDR3 contains 11 residues. Germline V lookup: CDR1 SGHVS, CDR2 FNYEAQ.

J is TRBJ2-1 and V is TRBV5-4, with a tentative D call TRBD1 (7 bases). This CDR3 comprises 16 residues. The ends were cut back, 0 bases at V and 5 bases at J, with 15 bases in the middle. Germline CDR1 reads SGHNT; CDR2 reads YYREEE (reference sequence). The CDR3 nucleotides read TGTGCCAGCAGCTTGGGGAGGGGGACAGTAAACAATGAGCAGTTCTTC. Its translation is CASSLGRGTVNNEQFF. The full variable domain, rest sourced from reference TRBV5-4 and TRBJ2-1, is ETGVTQSPTHLIKTRGQQVTLRCSSQSGHNTVSWYQQALGQGPQFIFQYYREEENGRGNFPPRFSGLQFPNYSSELNVNALELDDSALYLCASSLGRGTVNNEQFFGPGTRLTVL.

The chain carries TRBV5-6 and TRBJ2-7; tentative D call: TRBD2 (5 bases). The CDR3 runs to 14 residues. The germline V gene has CDR1 SGHDT and CDR2 YYEEEE. The V and J ends lost 0 bases and 5 bases respectively, with 12 bases between them. The CDR3 here is CASSLGGLEDEQYF. The CDR3 DNA reads TGTGCCAGCAGCTTGGGAGGTTTGGAGGACGAGCAGTACTTC.

A few counts support this clone. This chain links TRBV6-5 with TRBJ2-1, with 7 bases lining up with TRBD1. There are 12 residues in the CDR3. The trim removed 8 bases at V and 8 bases at J, leaving 6 bases unmatched. Per the germline V gene, CDR1 is MNHEY and CDR2 is SVGAGI. CDR3 loop: CASGRQGYEQFF. The CDR3 DNA follows: TGTGCCAGCGGGCGACAGGGTTATGAGCAGTTCTTC.

The chain joins TRBV5-4 to TRBJ1-1, with D hard to call. With 0 bases removed from V and 1 base from J, the gap between germline ends came to 4 bases. This CDR3 region has 13 residues. The germline V gene encodes CDR1 SGHNT and CDR2 YYREEE (reference sequence). CDR3 coding DNA: TGTGCCAGCAGCTTGGGCGAGAACACTGAAGCTTTCTTT. Protein product: CASSLGENTEAFF.

The CDR3 coding sequence is TGCGCCAGCAGCTTGGAGCGGAGGAACTCCTACGAGCAGTACTTC. It encodes CASSLERRNSYEQYF. V usage is TRBV5-1 and J usage is TRBJ2-5; TRBD2 might be the D (5 bases). The J call may be wrong; the DNA end is better matched by TRBJ2-7. CDR1 SGHRS and CDR2 YFSETQ come from the germline V gene. The CDR3 has 15 residues.

The rearrangement joins TRBV5-4 to TRBJ2-4, with TRBD1 as a possible D gene (5 bases). The germline CDR1 and CDR2 sequences are SGHNT and YYREEE (reference sequence). The CDR3 consists of 14 residues. V lost 3 bases to trimming and J lost 8 bases, with 15 bases between them. This CDR3 is CASSSRQSEDIQYF. CDR3 DNA sequence: TGTGCCAGCAGCTCCCGACAGTCTGAGGACATTCAGTACTTC.

Notes on this clone: At one end, the junction sequence differs from germline, possibly due to a read error. The V and J genes are TRBV5-5 and TRBJ1-6, with TRBD1 matching 8 bases. Germline CDR1 is SGHKS and CDR2 is YYEKEE (reference sequence). The CDR3 runs 15 residues. The CDR3 region is CAGSLRTGMDSPLHF. CDR3 DNA: TGTGCCGGCAGCCTCAGGACAGGGATGGATTCACCCCTCCACTTT. The variable domain in full, with the rest retrieved from reference TRBV5-5 and TRBJ1-6, is DAGVTQSPTHLIKTRGQQVTLRCSPISGHKSVSWYQQVLGQGPQFIFQYYEKEERGRGNFPDRFSARQFPNYSSELNVNALLLGDSALYLCAGSLRTGMDSPLHFGNGTRLTVT.

This clone was counted a single time. This sequence joins TRBV10-3 and TRBJ2-4; 10 positions agree with TRBD1. The ends lost 0 bases at V and 7 bases at J; junction bases unmatched: 0. The CDR3 runs 14 residues. Germline CDR1 and CDR2: ENHRY and SYGVKD. CDR3 nucleotides: TGTGCCATCAGTGAGTCGGGACAGGGGAACATTCAGTACTTC. Encoded protein: CAISESGQGNIQYF.

The chain recombines TRBV5-1 with TRBJ1-1; D perhaps matches TRBD1 (5 bases). V lost 4 bases, J lost 3 bases, and 19 bases lay in between. Germline V gives CDR1 SGHRS, CDR2 YFSETQ. CDR3 size: 16 residues. The CDR3 here is CASSTLTDSMDTEAFF. Here the CDR3 DNA reads TGCGCCAGCAGCACGCTGACAGATTCGATGGACACTGAAGCTTTCTTT.

Regarding this clone: A junction end diverges from the germline sequence, so it may reflect a read error. CDR3 sequence: CSSSSGLEGYTF. Here the CDR3 DNA reads TGTTCCAGCAGCTCGGGACTCGAGGGCTACACCTTC. The rearrangement links TRBV7-9 to TRBJ1-2, with D perhaps TRBD1 (5 bases). Germline V gene sequence: CDR1 SEHNR, CDR2 FQNEAQ (reference sequence). There are 12 residues in the CDR3. Full variable domain (rest looked up from reference TRBV7-9 and TRBJ1-2): DTGVSQNPRHKITKRGQNVTFRCDPISEHNRLYWYRQTLGQGPEFLTYFQNEAQLEKSRLLSDRFSAERPKGSFSTLEIQRTEQGDSAMYLCSSSSGLEGYTFGSGTRLTVV.

This clone appeared once. V is TRBV2 and J is TRBJ2-3, with 7 positions matching TRBD1. CDR3 length: 14 amino acids. Trimming cost V 6 bases and J 2 bases; bases outside gene matches: 5. CDR1 and CDR2 (germline): SNHLY, FYNNEI. For the CDR3, the DNA is TGTGCCAGCAGATCAGGGGGTCACACAGATACGCAGTATTTT. This translates into CASRSGGHTDTQYF.

The chain joins TRBV30 to TRBJ1-1, with D uncertain. The CDR3 totals 13 residues. The V and J ends lost 4 bases and 1 base respectively, with 10 bases between them. CDR1 is GTSNPN, CDR2 SVGIG, per germline (reference sequence). CDR3 in amino acids: CAWTWSQNTEAFF. The CDR3 DNA sequence: TGTGCCTGGACTTGGAGTCAGAACACTGAAGCTTTCTTT.

The V call is TRBV29-1, the J call TRBJ1-2, with D possibly being TRBD1 (5 bases). The germline V gene encodes CDR1 SQVTM and CDR2 ANQGSEA. V was clipped by 4 bases and J by 2 bases, with 11 bases between them. This CDR3 has 13 residues. CDR3 DNA sequence: TGCAGCGTTGCGGGGGGACGGAACTATGGCTACACCTTC. This translates into CSVAGGRNYGYTF.

J is TRBJ2-3 and V is TRBV5-1; the D gene is possibly TRBD2 (6 bases). This CDR3 is 12 amino acids long. CDR1 is SGHRS, CDR2 YFSETQ, per germline. Trimming took off 5 bases at V and 4 bases at J, with 8 bases between the two ends. The CDR3 DNA reads as TGCGCCAGCAGAAGGGAGGCAGATACGCAGTATTTT. Residues: CASRREADTQYF.

The genes are TRBV14 and TRBJ2-7; 10 bases line up with TRBD1. The CDR3 sequence is 15 residues long. V was clipped by 6 bases and J by 0 bases; unmatched bases: 5. Per the germline V gene, CDR1 is SGHDN and CDR2 is FVKESK. The DNA of the CDR3 is TGTGCCAGCAGTTTGGACAGGGGGGGCTCCTACGAGCAGTACTTC. Translation: CASSLDRGGSYEQYF.

The CDR3 nucleotides are TGTGCCAGTAGTGACAGCTCCTATAATTCACCCCTCCACTTT. As protein: CASSDSSYNSPLHF. The chain couples TRBV19 to TRBJ1-6; maybe TRBD1 (5 bases). Germline assignment: CDR1 LNHDA and CDR2 SQIVND (reference sequence). CDR3 length equals 14 residues. The V end lost 5 bases, the J end lost 0 bases, and 5 bases lay between the germline ends.

The gene calls are TRBV6-1 and TRBJ2-7; 8 bases fit TRBD2. The germline CDR1 and CDR2 sequences are MNHNS and SASEGT. This CDR3 spans 15 amino acids. The V segment lost 10 bases and the J segment 6 bases; nucleotides outside the gene matches: 17. In DNA form, the CDR3 reads TGTGCCACTCATACCGGGGGGGCTTTTGGGGGCGAGCAGTACTTC. Protein: CATHTGGAFGGEQYF.

The chain couples TRBV27 to TRBJ2-7; D remains unclear. The germline gives CDR1 MNHEY, CDR2 SMNVEV (reference sequence). V lost 2 bases, J lost 2 bases, and 19 bases lay in between. This CDR3 is 17 amino acids long. CDR3 amino acids: CASSLSRRAGFPYEQYF. CDR3 nucleotide sequence: TGTGCCAGCAGTTTAAGTAGGCGAGCCGGGTTCCCCTACGAGCAGTACTTC.

This chain joins TRBV29-1 and TRBJ2-7, with D perhaps matching TRBD2 (6 bases). CDR3 length: 14 amino acids. The germline V and J ends were trimmed by 4 bases and 2 bases, with 15 bases remaining between them. CDR1 is SQVTM and CDR2 is ANQGSEA in the germline V gene. CDR3 bases: TGCAGCGTTGGGGGGGACGGACTCACCTACGAGCAGTACTTC. Translated: CSVGGDGLTYEQYF.

Only one count was recorded for this clone. Other nucleotide sequences from this sample produce the same CDR3. V gene TRBV19 combines with J gene TRBJ2-7; 8 bases agree with TRBD1. V trimming: 4 bases; J trimming: 2 bases; junction bases outside the gene matches: 7. CDR3 size: 15 residues. Germline CDR1 and CDR2: LNHDA and SQIVND (reference sequence). As DNA, the CDR3 is TGTGCCAGTAGTAGGGCAGGGGGCTCCCCCTACGAGCAGTACTTC. Translating it yields CASSRAGGSPYEQYF.

The J gene is TRBJ1-1, the V gene TRBV5-1; tentative D call: TRBD1 (6 bases). The CDR3 loop spans 12 amino acids. Germline V gene lookup returns CDR1 SGHRS and CDR2 YFSETQ. Trimming pared 3 bases from V and 8 bases from J, leaving 11 bases between. CDR3 sequence reads: CASSSRGVEAFF. The CDR3 nucleotides are TGCGCCAGCAGCTCCAGGGGAGTCGAAGCTTTCTTT.

Only a few counts were recorded for this clone. The V and J genes are TRBV6-4 and TRBJ1-1, with a weak D call TRBD1 (6 bases). The germline V gene has CDR1 MRHNA and CDR2 SNTAGT. This CDR3 has 14 amino acids. The ends were cut back, 0 bases at V and 7 bases at J, with 12 bases in the middle. CDR3 nucleotide sequence: TGTGCCAGCAGTGACTCGAGCAGGGGAAGTGAAGCTTTCTTT. This translates into CASSDSSRGSEAFF.

The V call is TRBV9, the J call TRBJ2-1; D is undetermined. The V and J ends lost 2 bases and 4 bases respectively, with 10 bases between them. The germline V gene encodes CDR1 SGDLS and CDR2 YYNGEE. CDR3 length: 14 residues. This CDR3 is CASSVGLDYNEQFF. The CDR3 DNA reads as TGTGCCAGCAGCGTGGGTCTAGATTACAATGAGCAGTTCTTC.

The chain has TRBV28 and TRBJ2-4; 7 nucleotides match TRBD2. From germline, CDR1 is MDHEN and CDR2 SYDVKM. CDR3 size: 13 residues. Unmatched junction bases numbered 8, after V lost 11 bases and J lost 4 bases. The CDR3 sequence is CAVHSSGKNIQYF. In DNA, the CDR3 is TGTGCCGTCCACTCTAGCGGAAAAAACATTCAGTACTTC.

This clone was seen a few times. V is TRBV7-2 and J is TRBJ2-3, with D uncertain. The CDR3 runs 13 residues. V lost 0 bases and J lost 5, with 6 bases in between. CDR1 and CDR2 (germline): SGHTA, FQGNSA. DNA of the CDR3: TGTGCCAGCAGCTTAGCGGTTAGAGATACGCAGTATTTT. This sequence encodes CASSLAVRDTQYF. The entire variable domain, with the rest obtained from reference TRBV7-2 and TRBJ2-3, is as follows: GAGVSQSPSNKVTEKGKDVELRCDPISGHTALYWYRQSLGQGLEFLIYFQGNSAPDKSGLPSDRFSAERTGGSVSTLTIQRTQQEDSAVYLCASSLAVRDTQYFGPGTRLTVL.